This TCR beta chain was sequenced during a study of CD8 T cells in Susac syndrome. General study results and limits: It was acknowledged in the study that the number of individuals who were included in its TCR sequencing and HLA analysis was relatively small.

CDR1 is SSHAT and CDR2 is FNYEAQ in the germline V gene (reference sequence). The CDR3 length is 16 residues. Comment on this clonotype: Its antigen remains unknown. The junction departs from germline at one end; a sequencing error may be responsible.

It was with random hexamers that roughly 0.45 to 1 ug RNA was reverse transcribed. The CDR3 of TCR beta was amplified by immunoSEQ multiplex PCR across 54 Vbeta and 13 Jbeta. TCRdb reanalysed the immunoSEQ multiplex PCR reads using MiXCR and keeps one entry per CDR3 protein. The sample lists around 80,000 distinct CDR3 sequences, roughly 94% occurring once. The source of this sequence is a human donor in good health. The chain recombines TRBV7-7 with TRBJ2-1, with 10 bases identical to TRBD2. The sequenced sample consisted of CD8+ T cells from PBMCs. CDR3 residues: CASSLEVVAGGGEQFF. The DNA of the CDR3 is TGTGCTAGCAGCTTAGAGGTGGTAGCGGGAGGTGGTGAGCAGTTCTTC.